Following are 32 T cell receptor beta chains from one sample sequenced in a study of early T cells in non-severe SARS-CoV-2 infection. Via MiXCR, TCRdb re-called the 5' RACE reads, giving one row per CDR3 protein. The sample includes tens of thousands of distinct CDR3 sequences, 7.5% to 9% seen only once; the top ten take approximately 4%. The material was whole blood, obtained at baseline. These receptors were obtained from an adult who was a healthcare worker with PCR-confirmed SARS-CoV-2 infection or an uninfected control (not recorded which).

This clonotype has more than one count but fewer than ten. The chain recombines TRBV2 with TRBJ1-5; D gene unclear. Germline CDR1 reads SNHLY; CDR2 reads FYNNEI. The CDR3 spans 15 residues. Trimming shortened V by 5 bases and J by 1 base, and 12 bases separated the two germline ends. DNA of the CDR3: TGTGCCAGCAGTTCACTGGTTCGGAGCAATCAGCCCCAGCATTTT. This codes for CASSSLVRSNQPQHF.

This clonotype has more than one count but fewer than ten. The rearrangement links TRBV7-9 to TRBJ2-2; possible D gene TRBD1, 6 bases. V dropped 4 bases and J dropped 2 bases, with 11 bases sitting between them. Germline-derived CDR1 and CDR2 are SEHNR and FQNEAQ (reference sequence). The CDR3 length is 15 residues. Here the CDR3 reads CASSSTGTNTGELFF. The CDR3 nucleotides read TGTGCCAGCAGCTCGACAGGAACCAACACCGGGGAGCTGTTTTTT.

This chain uses TRBV13 with TRBJ2-7, with a possible D match to TRBD1 (5 bases). V was clipped by 4 bases and J by 7 bases, with 8 bases between them. The CDR3 is 11 amino acids. Germline loops: CDR1 PRHDT, CDR2 FYEKMQ (reference sequence). CDR3 region: CASSSDSEQYF. The CDR3 DNA reads TGTGCCAGCAGCTCCGACAGTGAGCAGTACTTC.

This clonotype was recorded at least ten times. J is TRBJ1-3 and V is TRBV6-6; tentatively, D is TRBD1 (5 bases). Germline-derived CDR1 and CDR2 are MNHNY and SVGAGI (reference sequence). This CDR3 region has 13 residues. CDR3 amino acids: CGAAGRTGNTIYF. The DNA for the CDR3 is TGTGGGGCCGCAGGGAGGACAGGAAACACCATATATTTT.

This clonotype was seen a handful of times. The chain joins TRBV6-1 to TRBJ2-7; D remains ambiguous. The germline V gene encodes CDR1 MNHNS and CDR2 SASEGT. The CDR3 is 13 amino acids. V lost 0 bases and J 3 bases, leaving 6 bases between the germline ends. Written as DNA, the CDR3 is TGTGCCAGCAGTGAAGCGCACCACTACGAGCAGTACTTC. Amino acid sequence: CASSEAHHYEQYF.

The rearrangement uses TRBV6-5 and TRBJ1-4, with D possibly being TRBD1 (5 bases). The length of the CDR3 is 15 residues. V was trimmed by 6 bases and J by 8 bases, leaving 19 bases between them. Germline CDR1 and CDR2: MNHEY and SVGAGI. The DNA of the CDR3 is TGTGCCAGCAGGACGCAGGGAGGCGAAAGCGAAAAACTGTTTTTT. It is translated as CASRTQGGESEKLFF.

This clonotype was picked up a small number of times. The rearrangement joins TRBV11-3 to TRBJ1-1; D may be TRBD1 (5 bases). Between the trimmed V and J ends, which lost 4 bases and 5 bases, there was a span of 17 bases. CDR1 is SGHNT, CDR2 YENEEA, per germline. CDR3 size: 15 residues. The CDR3 reads CASSSSHRLVTEAFF. Here the CDR3 DNA reads TGTGCCAGCAGCTCATCACACAGGCTGGTGACTGAAGCTTTCTTT.

This clonotype was detected a few times. J is TRBJ2-7 and V is TRBV10-2; 13 bases agree with TRBD2. The J segment lost 5 bases and the V segment lost 5 bases, leaving 3 bases of the junction unmatched. The CDR3 contains 14 residues. Looked up from germline, CDR1 is WSHSY and CDR2 is SAAADI. The CDR3 protein is CASSRTSGSDEQYF. The CDR3 DNA reads as TGCGCCAGCAGTAGGACTAGCGGGAGTGACGAGCAGTACTTC.

This clonotype was found many times. CDR3 in DNA: TGTGCCAGCAGCCAAGCACAGGGGGCGTCCTCAGTGCAGTACTTC. It encodes CASSQAQGASSVQYF. The V call is TRBV3-1, the J call TRBJ2-7, with 9 bases lining up with TRBD1. Germline CDR1 reads LGHDT; CDR2 reads YNNKEL (reference sequence). CDR3 length: 15 residues. V lost 1 base to trimming and J lost 9 bases; unmatched junction nucleotides: 10.

Many counts were recorded for this clonotype. The chain couples TRBV20-1 to TRBJ1-2, with D unclear. The CDR3 contains 13 residues. Trimming shortened V by 0 bases and J by 4 bases, and 9 bases separated the two germline ends. CDR1 DFQATT and CDR2 SNEGSKA come from the germline V gene (reference sequence). The CDR3 reads CSARDLETYGYTF. The DNA of the CDR3 is TGCAGTGCTAGAGATCTGGAGACCTATGGCTACACCTTC.

There are a few counts of this clonotype. This sequence joins TRBV11-2 and TRBJ2-5; D not resolved. V lost 4 bases to trimming and J lost 7 bases, with 13 bases between them. This CDR3 has 13 residues. The V gene's germline CDR1 is SGHAT and CDR2 FQNNGV. CDR3 nucleotide sequence: TGTGCCAGCAGCTCCGAGCCTATGGGGACCCAGTACTTC. Translated, it gives CASSSEPMGTQYF.

This clonotype has ten or more counts. This chain links TRBV6-5 with TRBJ2-3; D tentatively fits TRBD1 or TRBD2 (6 bases each). Germline CDR1 is MNHEY and CDR2 is SVGAGI. This CDR3 contains 15 residues. V gave up 6 bases and J gave up 4 bases, with 17 bases separating them. CDR3: CASSPLMGGADTQYF. The CDR3 bases are TGTGCCAGCAGCCCACTAATGGGGGGCGCAGATACGCAGTATTTT.

This clonotype was seen only a few times. The CDR3 loop reads CSAWADRTFF. CDR3 nucleotide sequence: TGCAGCGCCTGGGCAGATCGAACCTTCTTT. The chain has TRBV29-1 and TRBJ1-1; no reliable D call. This CDR3 has 10 residues. Trimming removed 7 bases at V and 14 bases at J, with 17 bases between. Germline values: CDR1 SQVTM, CDR2 ANQGSEA.

The chain joins TRBV10-3 to TRBJ2-1; D may be TRBD2 (5 bases). The CDR3 contains 12 residues. Germline CDR1 is ENHRY and CDR2 is SYGVKD. Trimming cost V 6 bases and J 5 bases, with 8 bases left between them. CDR3 coding DNA: TGTGCCATCAGCGAGCGGAACAATGAGCAGTTCTTC. Protein: CAISERNNEQFF.

The table lists this clonotype with a few counts. This chain's CDR3 is CSASWGHRDIQYF. CDR3 nucleotides: TGCAGTGCTAGTTGGGGTCACAGGGACATTCAGTACTTC. This chain joins TRBV20-1 and TRBJ2-4; perhaps TRBD1 as D (6 bases). The CDR3 sequence is 13 residues long. The V gene's germline CDR1 is DFQATT and CDR2 SNEGSKA (reference sequence). Trimming shortened V by 3 bases and J by 8 bases, and 14 bases separated the two germline ends.

V usage is TRBV7-9 and J usage is TRBJ1-4; D is unresolved. Trimming removed 0 bases from V and 3 bases from J, with 14 bases in between. The germline V gene has CDR1 SEHNR and CDR2 FQNEAQ (reference sequence). CDR3 length equals 17 residues. The CDR3: CASSLAHSAWANEKLFF. In DNA, the CDR3 is TGTGCCAGCAGCTTAGCGCATAGCGCCTGGGCTAATGAAAAACTGTTTTTT.

There are many counts of this clonotype. This chain links TRBV14 with TRBJ2-3; a possible D gene is TRBD1 (6 bases). Germline V gives CDR1 SGHDN, CDR2 FVKESK. The CDR3 loop spans 16 amino acids. V was cut by 4 bases and J by 4 bases, with 18 bases left in between. The CDR3 DNA reads TGTGCCAGCAGCCTCTTCGATTGGACAGCGGCAGATACGCAGTATTTT. It yields the protein CASSLFDWTAADTQYF.

This clonotype appeared a single time. This chain uses TRBV29-1 with TRBJ2-2, with no clear D. The CDR3 has 14 amino acids. Trimming took off 6 bases at V and 1 base at J, with 12 bases between the two ends. CDR1 and CDR2 (germline): SQVTM, ANQGSEA. The CDR3 DNA is TGCAGCGTGAGACCGTTTGGGAACACCGGGGAGCTGTTTTTT. Protein sequence: CSVRPFGNTGELFF.

V is TRBV14 and J is TRBJ2-1; a weak D match, TRBD1 (6 bases). Trimming took off 1 base at V and 5 bases at J, with 15 bases between the two ends. CDR1 and CDR2 from the germline V gene are SGHDN and FVKESK. The CDR3 spans 16 residues. Written as DNA, the CDR3 is TGTGCCAGCAGCCAAGTAGGCCAGGGGAAAGACAATGAGCAGTTCTTC. Protein product: CASSQVGQGKDNEQFF.

This chain connects TRBV29-1 to TRBJ1-2, with TRBD1 as a possible D gene (5 bases). This CDR3 is 14 amino acids long. V was pared by 3 bases and J by 7 bases, with 18 bases between. Germline loops: CDR1 SQVTM, CDR2 ANQGSEA. CDR3 amino acids: CSVEQAAAGGGYTF. The CDR3 DNA follows: TGCAGCGTTGAGCAGGCGGCGGCGGGGGGTGGCTACACCTTC.

This clonotype has more than one count but fewer than ten. The chain is built from TRBV20-1 and TRBJ2-1; weak D call: TRBD1 (5 bases). The V end was cut by 6 bases, the J end by 3 bases, with 12 bases between. This CDR3 is 13 amino acids long. Germline CDR1 and CDR2: DFQATT and SNEGSKA (reference sequence). CDR3 sequence: CSATDTSYNEQFF. The CDR3 DNA reads TGCAGTGCGACAGACACAAGCTACAATGAGCAGTTCTTC.

The V call is TRBV27, the J call TRBJ2-1; TRBD1 agrees at 9 bases. Germline V gene sequence: CDR1 MNHEY, CDR2 SMNVEV (reference sequence). After removal of 7 bases from V and 8 bases from J, the junction contained 9 bases not matched to a gene. The CDR3 runs to 14 residues. CDR3 sequence (DNA): TGTGCCAGCACGAACAGGGGGCACCGCGATGAGCAGTTCTTC. Its protein product is CASTNRGHRDEQFF.

This clonotype was detected many times. The chain joins TRBV7-8 to TRBJ1-1; D is possibly TRBD1 (5 bases). V dropped 8 bases and J dropped 5 bases, with 15 bases sitting between them. In germline, CDR1 is SGHVS, CDR2 FQNEAQ. The CDR3 has 13 residues. CDR3 protein: CASETGEGTEAFF. CDR3 coding DNA: TGTGCCAGCGAAACAGGTGAGGGAACTGAAGCTTTCTTT.

Ten or more counts support this clonotype. The rearrangement joins TRBV7-8 to TRBJ1-5, with no clear D. V shed 7 bases and J shed 4 bases, with 11 bases lying between them. The CDR3 has 13 residues. The germline CDR1 and CDR2 sequences are SGHVS and FQNEAQ. The CDR3 loop is CASMSGWNQPQHF. The CDR3, as DNA: TGTGCCAGCATGTCGGGTTGGAATCAGCCCCAGCATTTT. The full variable domain, completed using reference TRBV7-8 and TRBJ1-5, is GAGVSQSPRYKVAKRGQDVALRCDPISGHVSLFWYQQALGQGPEFLTYFQNEAQLDKSGLPSDRFFAERPEGSVSTLKIQRTQQEDSAVYLCASMSGWNQPQHFGDGTRLSIL.

The rearrangement uses TRBV5-1 and TRBJ2-3; 8 bases map to TRBD2. Unmatched junction bases numbered 8, after V lost 4 bases and J lost 4 bases. The germline CDR1 and CDR2 sequences are SGHRS and YFSETQ. This CDR3 has 15 residues. The CDR3 sequence: CASSTGTSISDTQYF. The CDR3 DNA reads TGCGCCAGCAGCACCGGGACTAGTATATCAGATACGCAGTATTTT.

This clonotype turned up a few times. The chain carries TRBV7-9 and TRBJ2-7; D remains unclear. Germline lookup yields CDR1 SEHNR and CDR2 FQNEAQ (reference sequence). The V and J ends lost 5 bases and 9 bases respectively, with 23 bases between them. This CDR3 region has 15 residues. The chain's CDR3 is CASSPSRLAACAQYF. The CDR3 DNA is TGTGCCAGCAGCCCTTCGAGGCTCGCGGCTTGTGCGCAGTACTTC.

The rearrangement joins TRBV20-1 to TRBJ1-2, with D possibly being TRBD1 (5 bases). Germline V gene lookup returns CDR1 DFQATT and CDR2 SNEGSKA (reference sequence). Deletions cut 6 bases from V and 1 base from J, with 18 bases between. The CDR3 sequence is 15 residues long. The CDR3 DNA sequence: TGCAGTGCGACAGAGAGGAGGGGCAATAACTATGGCTACACCTTC. Its translation is CSATERRGNNYGYTF.

This clonotype was counted at least ten times. The genes are TRBV6-1 and TRBJ1-1, with 8 bases fitting TRBD1. Germline CDR1 MNHNS, CDR2 SASEGT. V shed 8 bases and J 2 bases; nucleotides not matched to a gene: 10. This CDR3 has 15 residues. DNA of the CDR3: TGTGCCAGCGCCCCTGGACAGGGAGCCAACACTGAAGCTTTCTTT. Encoded protein: CASAPGQGANTEAFF.

On this clonotype: This may arise from a read error, as a much more abundant clone is one base away. This chain joins TRBV27 and TRBJ2-1, with 9 nucleotides matching TRBD2. This CDR3 has 14 residues. Germline CDR1 reads MNHEY; CDR2 reads SMNVEV (reference sequence). Losses at the gene ends were 5 bases for V and 8 bases for J; bases not matched to a gene: 7. The CDR3 spells CASSPGLASHEQFF. DNA of the CDR3: TGTGCCAGCAGTCCCGGACTAGCGTCGCATGAGCAGTTCTTC.

The genes are TRBV5-8 and TRBJ2-1; D perhaps matches TRBD1 (6 bases). Germline loops: CDR1 SGHTS, CDR2 YDEGEE. The CDR3 is 14 amino acids. The germline V and J ends were trimmed by 6 bases and 1 base, with 11 bases remaining between them. The CDR3 spells CASTPDRSYNEQFF. The CDR3 nucleotides read TGTGCCAGCACCCCGGACAGATCCTACAATGAGCAGTTCTTC.

This clonotype was observed a single time. This chain connects TRBV10-1 to TRBJ1-5; D might be TRBD1 (5 bases). CDR3 length: 12 amino acids. The germline V and J ends were trimmed by 3 bases and 9 bases, with 9 bases remaining between them. CDR1 WNHNN and CDR2 SYGVQD come from the germline V gene (reference sequence). CDR3 amino acids: CASSDPGGPQHF. The DNA for the CDR3 is TGCGCCAGCAGTGATCCCGGGGGGCCCCAGCATTTT.

This clonotype was counted between two and nine times. The V call is TRBV19, the J call TRBJ2-3; 11 bases agree with TRBD2. Germline values: CDR1 LNHDA, CDR2 SQIVND (reference sequence). With 9 bases clipped from V and 6 bases from J, the junction kept 8 bases outside the gene matches. This CDR3 has 14 amino acids. The CDR3 protein is CASHTSGSLDTQYF. DNA for the CDR3: TGTGCCAGCCATACTAGCGGGAGTTTGGATACGCAGTATTTT.